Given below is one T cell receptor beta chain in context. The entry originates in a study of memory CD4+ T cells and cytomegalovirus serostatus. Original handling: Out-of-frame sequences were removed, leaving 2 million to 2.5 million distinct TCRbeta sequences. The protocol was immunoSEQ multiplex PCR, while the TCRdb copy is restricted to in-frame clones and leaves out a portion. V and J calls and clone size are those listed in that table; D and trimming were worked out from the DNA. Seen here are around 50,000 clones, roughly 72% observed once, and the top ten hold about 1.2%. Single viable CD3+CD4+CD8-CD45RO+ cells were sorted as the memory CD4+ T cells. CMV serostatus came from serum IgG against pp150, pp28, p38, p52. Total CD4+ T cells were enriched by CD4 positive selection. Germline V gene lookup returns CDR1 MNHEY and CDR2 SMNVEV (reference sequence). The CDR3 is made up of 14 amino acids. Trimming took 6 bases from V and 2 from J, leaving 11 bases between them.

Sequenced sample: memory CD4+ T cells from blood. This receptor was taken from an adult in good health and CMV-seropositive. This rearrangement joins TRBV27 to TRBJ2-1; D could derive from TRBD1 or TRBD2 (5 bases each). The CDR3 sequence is CASRGVGTYNEQFF. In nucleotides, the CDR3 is TGTGCCAGCAGGGGGGTGGGAACCTACAATGAGCAGTTCTTC.